Below are 29 T cell receptor beta chains sequenced from a single sample in a study of STAT3 mutations in large granular lymphocyte leukemia. Study-wide findings and caveats: In T-cell large granular lymphocyte leukemia, about half of patients showed multiple immunodominant subclonotypes.

This table comes from immunoSEQ multiplex PCR, and its TCRdb copy is limited to in-frame clones, with some not included. The sample holds 35,000 or so clones, about 88% seen once. No antigen is known for these receptors. The source material was PBMCs. The receptors derive from a human donor with T large granular lymphocyte leukemia. Some clones in this sample may be carry-over from other donors' samples.

V gene TRBV4-1 combines with J gene TRBJ1-2, with no clear D. The CDR3 has 16 amino acids. The germline gives CDR1 MGHRA, CDR2 YSYEKL. The ends were cut back, 3 bases at V and 2 bases at J, with 16 bases in the middle. The CDR3 region is CASSQEDSGANYGYTF. The CDR3 nucleotides read TGCGCCAGCAGCCAGGAGGACTCTGGAGCGAACTATGGCTACACCTTC.

This clone showed up just once. The chain recombines TRBV28 with TRBJ1-1; D is undetermined. Per germline, CDR1 MDHEN and CDR2 SYDVKM. This CDR3 contains 11 residues. The CDR3: CAAGKHTEAFF. The CDR3 DNA reads TGTGCGGCGGGTAAACACACTGAAGCTTTCTTT.

The CDR3 is CASSAGTASNQPQHF. The DNA for the CDR3 is TGTGCCAGCAGCGCCGGGACAGCTAGCAATCAGCCCCAGCATTTT. The chain recombines TRBV9 with TRBJ1-5; TRBD1 agrees at 7 bases. V lost 3 bases and J lost 0; bases outside the gene matches: 3. Germline CDR1 SGDLS, CDR2 YYNGEE. There are 15 residues in the CDR3.

The V gene is TRBV14, the J gene TRBJ2-6; D gene uncertain. CDR1 SGHDN and CDR2 FVKESK come from the germline V gene. This CDR3 region has 14 residues. Trimming cost V 3 bases and J 1 base, with 4 bases left between them. This chain's CDR3 is CASSQRSGANVLTF. The CDR3 DNA reads as TGTGCCAGCAGCCAGAGATCTGGGGCCAACGTCCTGACTTTC.

The rearrangement uses TRBV6-5 and TRBJ2-2; 10 nucleotides agree with TRBD1. Germline CDR1 reads MNHEY; CDR2 reads SVGAGI. The CDR3 contains 15 residues. The trim removed 6 bases at V and 5 bases at J, leaving 6 bases unmatched. CDR3 sequence: CASSRQGAQTGELFF. The CDR3 DNA reads TGTGCCAGCAGCAGACAGGGGGCACAAACCGGGGAGCTGTTTTTT.

The chain couples TRBV6-5 to TRBJ2-7; 9 bases are shared with TRBD1. Germline loops: CDR1 MNHEY, CDR2 SVGAGI. The V gene end was trimmed by 5 bases and the J gene end by 6 bases; junction bases not matched to a gene: 11. The CDR3 runs to 15 residues. CDR3 nucleotides: TGTGCCAGCAGTATGGACAGGGGTTCGTCTCGCGAGCAGTACGTC. This encodes CASSMDRGSSREQYV.

The V gene is TRBV18, the J gene TRBJ2-7; 8 bases line up with TRBD1. V trimming: 3 bases; J trimming: 3 bases; junction bases outside the gene matches: 4. CDR3 length equals 14 residues. Germline V lookup: CDR1 KGHSH, CDR2 LQKENI. The CDR3 coding sequence is TGTGCCAGCTCACCCAACAGGGGGGACTACGAGCAGTACGTC. This encodes CASSPNRGDYEQYV.

The chain uses TRBV28 and TRBJ2-1, with 7 bases lining up with TRBD1. This CDR3 comprises 17 residues. V lost 6 bases to trimming and J lost 7 bases; unmatched junction nucleotides: 18. Germline CDR1 reads MDHEN; CDR2 reads SYDVKM. The CDR3 nucleotides read TGTGCCAGCAGCCTCGTGGGGAGACAGGGCTTCCGAAATGAGCAGTTCTTC. It translates to CASSLVGRQGFRNEQFF.

V gene TRBV30 combines with J gene TRBJ2-3, with D hard to call. CDR1 is GTSNPN, CDR2 SVGIG, per germline (reference sequence). The CDR3 has 11 residues. Trimming cost V 6 bases and J 2 bases, with 6 bases left between them. In DNA form, the CDR3 reads TGTGCCTGCACACCCACAGATACGCAGTATTTT. As protein: CACTPTDTQYF.

This clone was observed a few times. The J gene is TRBJ1-2, the V gene TRBV6-6; 8 bases agree with TRBD1. The trim removed 7 bases at V and 1 base at J, leaving 5 bases unmatched. Germline assignment: CDR1 MNHNY and CDR2 SVGAGI (reference sequence). The CDR3 extends over 14 amino acids. In DNA, the CDR3 is TGTGCCAGCAACAGGGGGATCCTTAACTATGGCTACACCTTC. This sequence encodes CASNRGILNYGYTF.

The DNA for the CDR3 is TGCGCCAGCAGCCAAGAGTACAGTACCTACAATGAGCAGTTCTTC. Amino acids: CASSQEYSTYNEQFF. The chain uses TRBV4-1 and TRBJ2-1, with D hard to call. Germline V gene sequence: CDR1 MGHRA, CDR2 YSYEKL. This CDR3 has 15 residues. Trimming took 0 bases from V and 2 from J, leaving 8 bases between them.

V gene TRBV6-5 combines with J gene TRBJ2-7; 10 positions agree with TRBD2. Germline assignment: CDR1 MNHEY and CDR2 SVGAGI. The V and J ends lost 0 bases and 4 bases, in that order; junction bases with no gene match: 6. This CDR3 is 16 amino acids long. The CDR3 DNA is TGTGCCAGCAGTTACTCCAGCGGGGGGGCCTCTTACGAGCAGTACTTC. This codes for CASSYSSGGASYEQYF.

The rearrangement links TRBV5-1 to TRBJ2-1; unclear D gene. CDR3 length: 15 amino acids. Germline CDR1 is SGHRS and CDR2 is YFSETQ. Deletions cut 4 bases from V and 3 bases from J, with 14 bases between. CDR3 sequence: CASSLALGIYNEQFF. For the CDR3, the DNA is TGCGCCAGCAGCCTGGCCTTGGGAATCTACAATGAGCAGTTCTTC.

The V gene is TRBV6-6, the J gene TRBJ2-6; no reliable D call. Per the germline V gene, CDR1 is MNHNY and CDR2 is SVGAGI (reference sequence). Trimming stripped 5 bases from V and 5 bases from J, with 7 bases between. This CDR3 region has 13 residues. The CDR3 sequence is CASSVSRANVLTF. CDR3 nucleotides: TGTGCCAGCAGTGTGTCAAGGGCCAACGTCCTGACTTTC.

This clone came up once. The V gene is TRBV10-1, the J gene TRBJ2-2, with 7 bases fitting TRBD1. The CDR3 is made up of 14 amino acids. Looked up from germline, CDR1 is WNHNN and CDR2 is SYGVQD (reference sequence). After removal of 6 bases from V and 4 bases from J, the junction contained 5 bases not matched to a gene. The CDR3 loop is CASRPTGITGELFF. CDR3 DNA sequence: TGCGCCAGCAGACCGACAGGGATCACCGGGGAGCTGTTTTTT.

The CDR3 bases are TGTGCCAGCAGCCGACCGTACGCTGAAGCTTTCTTT. Translated: CASSRPYAEAFF. This sequence joins TRBV7-2 and TRBJ1-1; D not resolved. V was clipped by 5 bases and J by 6 bases, with 10 bases between them. The CDR3 has 12 residues. CDR1 SGHTA and CDR2 FQGNSA come from the germline V gene.

The chain uses TRBV5-5 and TRBJ1-6; D possibly corresponds to TRBD1 (5 bases). The CDR3 extends over 14 amino acids. Trimming stripped 4 bases from V and 10 bases from J, with 15 bases between. Germline values: CDR1 SGHKS, CDR2 YYEKEE (reference sequence). CDR3 residues: CASSLRVRESPLHF. DNA for the CDR3: TGTGCCAGCAGCCTCAGGGTTCGGGAGTCACCCCTCCACTTT.

Written as DNA, the CDR3 is TGTGCCAGCTCACCTACGGGACAGGCTCCTTCACCCCTCCACTTT. This encodes CASSPTGQAPSPLHF. V and J are TRBV18 and TRBJ1-6; 8 nucleotides match TRBD1. The CDR3 is 15 residues long. After removal of 3 bases from V and 9 bases from J, the junction contained 7 bases not matched to a gene. Germline assignment: CDR1 KGHSH and CDR2 LQKENI.

The chain couples TRBV6-6 to TRBJ1-5; no definite D call. Trimming shortened V by 6 bases and J by 8 bases, and 20 bases separated the two germline ends. The CDR3 contains 15 residues. In germline, CDR1 is MNHNY, CDR2 SVGAGI (reference sequence). The chain's CDR3 is CASSALDPTGKPQHF. The CDR3 coding sequence is TGTGCCAGCAGCGCCCTGGACCCGACGGGGAAGCCCCAGCATTTT.

The rearrangement links TRBV20-1 to TRBJ2-7, with D tentatively TRBD1 (6 bases). With 3 bases removed from V and 4 bases from J, the gap between germline ends came to 7 bases. Germline values: CDR1 DFQATT, CDR2 SNEGSKA (reference sequence). The CDR3 is 11 residues long. The CDR3 DNA is TGCAGTGCTAGCAGGGGATACGAGCAGTACGTC. This encodes CSASRGYEQYV.

This clone was detected only once. This chain uses TRBV11-2 with TRBJ2-2, with TRBD2 matching 12 bases. CDR1 SGHAT and CDR2 FQNNGV come from the germline V gene. CDR3 size: 16 residues. J gave up 1 base and V 5 bases, and 2 bases lay outside the gene matches. The CDR3 spells CASSPGLAGNTGELFF. The CDR3 region has the DNA TGTGCCAGCAGCCCGGGACTAGCGGGGAACACCGGGGAGCTGTTTTTT.

The V gene is TRBV11-2, the J gene TRBJ1-6; D remains ambiguous. Germline V gene sequence: CDR1 SGHAT, CDR2 FQNNGV. V gave up 1 base and J gave up 6 bases, with 7 bases separating them. CDR3 length: 14 residues. The CDR3 coding sequence is TGTGCCAGCAGCTTAGCAAACAGTAATTCACCCCTCCACTTT. Protein product: CASSLANSNSPLHF. Full variable domain (outside the CDR3, taken from reference TRBV11-2 and TRBJ1-6): EAGVAQSPRYKIIEKRQSVAFWCNPISGHATLYWYQQILGQGPKLLIQFQNNGVVDDSQLPKDRFSAERLKGVDSTLKIQPAKLEDSAVYLCASSLANSNSPLHFGNGTRLTVT.

The rearrangement links TRBV6-6 to TRBJ1-3; a possible D gene is TRBD1 (5 bases). Per the germline V gene, CDR1 is MNHNY and CDR2 is SVGAGI (reference sequence). V gave up 6 bases and J gave up 1 base, with 13 bases separating them. This CDR3 region has 15 residues. CDR3 region: CASRSRGGSGNTIYF. CDR3 coding DNA: TGTGCCAGCAGATCCCGGGGGGGGTCTGGAAACACCATATATTTT.

The table lists this clone with a few counts. CDR3 in amino acids: CASSSGGGAGETQYF. DNA of the CDR3: TGTGCCAGCAGCTCCGGTGGGGGGGCAGGGGAGACCCAGTACTTC. The gene calls are TRBV11-3 and TRBJ2-5; D possibly corresponds to TRBD2 (7 bases). The ends were cut back, 4 bases at V and 5 bases at J, with 17 bases in the middle. Germline CDR1 is SGHNT and CDR2 is YENEEA. CDR3 length: 15 amino acids.

The V and J genes are TRBV7-6 and TRBJ1-3, with D maybe TRBD1 (5 bases). V dropped 0 bases and J dropped 0 bases, with 9 bases sitting between them. Germline V gene sequence: CDR1 SGHVS, CDR2 FNYEAQ. This CDR3 is 16 amino acids long. The CDR3 here is CASSLAGASSGNTIYF. The CDR3 DNA follows: TGTGCCAGCAGCTTAGCTGGGGCGAGCTCTGGAAACACCATATATTTT.

The chain combines TRBV28 with TRBJ2-5; 9 positions agree with TRBD2. Germline CDR1 MDHEN, CDR2 SYDVKM. CDR3 length: 15 amino acids. V dropped 4 bases and J dropped 5; count of bases not matched to a gene: 8. The CDR3 DNA follows: TGTGCCAGCAGTTCCTTGACTAGCGGCGTTGAGACCCAGTACTTC. Amino acids: CASSSLTSGVETQYF.

The chain uses TRBV10-3 and TRBJ1-2; 10 nucleotides agree with TRBD1. V lost 0 bases and J lost 8; bases outside the gene matches: 3. The CDR3 has 14 residues. Germline CDR1 ENHRY, CDR2 SYGVKD. CDR3 nucleotide sequence: TGTGCCATCAGTGAGTCGGGGACAGGGGCCGGCTACACCTTC. This codes for CAISESGTGAGYTF.

The chain employs TRBV5-1 and TRBJ2-5; D unclear. V lost 3 bases to trimming and J lost 2 bases, with 11 bases between them. This CDR3 is 14 amino acids long. Per germline, CDR1 SGHRS and CDR2 YFSETQ. The CDR3 protein is CASSSTVWQETQYF. CDR3 sequence (DNA): TGCGCCAGCAGCTCGACGGTGTGGCAAGAGACCCAGTACTTC. The complete variable domain, with remaining parts taken from reference TRBV5-1 and TRBJ2-5, reads KAGVTQTPRYLIKTRGQQVTLSCSPISGHRSVSWYQQTPGQGLQFLFEYFSETQRNKGNFPGRFSGRQFSNSRSEMNVSTLELGDSALYLCASSSTVWQETQYFGPGTRLLVL.

The V gene is TRBV10-3, the J gene TRBJ2-5, with D possibly TRBD1 on 6 matching bases. The CDR3 is 14 residues long. Trimming took 3 bases from V and 1 from J, leaving 9 bases between them. The germline V gene encodes CDR1 ENHRY and CDR2 SYGVKD. The CDR3 region is CAISERTAQETQYF. Here the CDR3 DNA reads TGTGCCATCAGTGAAAGGACAGCCCAAGAGACCCAGTACTTC.